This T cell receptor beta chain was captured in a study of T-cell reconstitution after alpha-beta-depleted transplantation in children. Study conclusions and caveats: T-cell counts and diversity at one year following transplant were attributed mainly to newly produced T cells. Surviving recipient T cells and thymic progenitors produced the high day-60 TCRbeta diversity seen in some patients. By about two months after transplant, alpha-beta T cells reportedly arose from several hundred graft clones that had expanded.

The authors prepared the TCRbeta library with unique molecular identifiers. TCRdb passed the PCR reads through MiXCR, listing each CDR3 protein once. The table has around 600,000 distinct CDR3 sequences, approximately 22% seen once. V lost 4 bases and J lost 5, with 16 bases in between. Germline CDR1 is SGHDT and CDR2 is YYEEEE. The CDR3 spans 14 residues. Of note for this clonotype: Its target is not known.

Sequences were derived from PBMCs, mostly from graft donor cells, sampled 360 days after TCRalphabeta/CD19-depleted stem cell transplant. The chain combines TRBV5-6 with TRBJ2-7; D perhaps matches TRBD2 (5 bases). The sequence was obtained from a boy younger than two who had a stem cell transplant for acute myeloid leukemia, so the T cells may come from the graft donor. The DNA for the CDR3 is TGTGCCAGCAGCGAAAACTGGGCGGGCCACGAGCAGTACTTC. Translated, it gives CASSENWAGHEQYF.